Sequencing of this TCR beta chain was carried out in a study of regulatory T cells in long-lasting Graves disease. Overall study context: Antithyroid drugs had been taken by newly diagnosed Graves' patients for under 3 months. Study-wide findings and caveats: Patients with persistent Graves' had lower TCR diversity than newly diagnosed patients.

This clonotype was observed many times. Its antigen is undetermined. The time point: newly diagnosed GD, antithyroid drugs for less than 3 months. Making the TCR library involved RNA that had been extracted from PBMCs. Trimming took 6 bases from V and 6 from J, leaving 12 bases between them. CDR1 and CDR2 from the germline V gene are SNHLY and FYNNEI. The CDR3 length is 12 residues. The TCR beta library used iRepertoire HTBI primers with Arm-PCR amplification of CDR3. TCRdb analysed the multiplex PCR reads with MiXCR anew, one entry per CDR3 protein. The table records roughly 400,000 distinct CDR3 sequences, 15% of them present only once. These data also featured in a second study, about T cells in Graves' hyperthyroidism and ophthalmopathy.

The sequence was obtained from a woman aged 40 to 50 with Graves disease. V is TRBV2 and J is TRBJ2-7; tentatively, D is TRBD1 (6 bases). The sequences come from peripheral blood mononuclear cells (PBMCs), collected at new diagnosis, from a patient treated with antithyroid drugs. The CDR3 protein is CASRTGASEQYF. The CDR3 DNA reads as TGTGCCAGCAGGACAGGTGCATCCGAGCAGTACTTC.